The next 5 T cell receptor beta chains were all read from a single sample in a study of graft-versus-host responses after intestinal transplantation. Method: immunoSEQ multiplex PCR; TCRdb's copy keeps in-frame clones and lacks some. The sample contains approximately 8,700 clones, approximately 30% of which appear only once. This material consisted of alloreactive CD4+ T cells from a mixed lymphocyte reaction culture, taken before intestinal transplant. The subset is: CFSE-low proliferating T cells sorted from roughly 6-day pre-transplant mixed lymphocyte reaction (GvH or HvG direction). These receptors were obtained from a human patient who received an intestinal transplant.

This clone was recorded a few times. The V gene is TRBV11-2, the J gene TRBJ2-7; D is unclear. Germline V lookup: CDR1 SGHAT, CDR2 FQNNGV. V lost 2 bases, J lost 0 bases, and 8 bases lay in between. The CDR3 totals 14 residues. DNA of the CDR3: TGTGCCAGCAGCTTATTATACAGCTCCTACGAGCAGTACTTC. It translates to CASSLLYSSYEQYF.

V gene TRBV7-9 combines with J gene TRBJ1-3, with D possibly matching TRBD1 (6 bases). CDR3 length: 15 residues. V lost 3 bases and J 2 bases, leaving 11 bases between the germline ends. Per germline, CDR1 SEHNR and CDR2 FQNEAQ (reference sequence). In DNA form, the CDR3 reads TGTGCCAGCAGCTTGGGACAAGTGGCTGGAAACACCATATATTTT. Its translation: CASSLGQVAGNTIYF.

This clone appeared a few times. The rearrangement links TRBV9 to TRBJ2-3; 7 bases are shared with TRBD2. V gave up 0 bases and J gave up 5 bases; unmatched junction bases: 12. CDR1 and CDR2 from the germline V gene are SGDLS and YYNGEE. The CDR3 contains 17 residues. The CDR3 DNA is TGTGCCAGCAGCGTAGAGGGGAGCGGGGTGGGAAGAGATACGCAGTATTTT. Amino acid sequence: CASSVEGSGVGRDTQYF.

There are a few counts of this clone. The DNA for the CDR3 is TGTGCCAGCAGTTACTCTCTGACAAGACTGAACACTGAAGCTTTCTTT. Its translation is CASSYSLTRLNTEAFF. V is TRBV6-5 and J is TRBJ1-1; D call uncertain. The CDR3 contains 16 residues. The germline CDR1 and CDR2 sequences are MNHEY and SVGAGI. The germline V and J ends were trimmed by 0 bases and 0 bases, with 11 bases remaining between them.

This clone came up a few times. The gene calls are TRBV5-4 and TRBJ2-3; 7 nucleotides align to TRBD2. Per germline, CDR1 SGHNT and CDR2 YYREEE (reference sequence). Trimming took 3 bases from V and 1 from J; bases not matched to a gene: 11. The CDR3 is 17 amino acids. CDR3 sequence (DNA): TGTGCCAGCAGCTGGTACTCCCGGGGGGTGGGCACAGATACGCAGTATTTT. It translates to CASSWYSRGVGTDTQYF.